The source of this T cell receptor (beta chain) is a study of blood T cell repertoires in COVID-19. Method: immunoSEQ multiplex PCR; TCRdb's copy keeps in-frame clones and lacks some. Of fewer than 200,000 clones in the sample, about 90% are singletons; the top ten hold about 4.8%. This CDR3 is 13 amino acids long. Germline V CDR1 and CDR2: MDHEN, SYDVKM. V was cut by 6 bases and J by 0 bases, with 8 bases left in between. The chain joins TRBV28 to TRBJ1-1; the D is unclear. The receptor was isolated from a man younger than 45 with COVID-19, enrolled during active disease. The sequencing input was peripheral blood. The CDR3 is CASRIVLNTEAFF. The CDR3, as DNA: TGTGCCAGCAGAATAGTCTTGAACACTGAAGCTTTCTTT.